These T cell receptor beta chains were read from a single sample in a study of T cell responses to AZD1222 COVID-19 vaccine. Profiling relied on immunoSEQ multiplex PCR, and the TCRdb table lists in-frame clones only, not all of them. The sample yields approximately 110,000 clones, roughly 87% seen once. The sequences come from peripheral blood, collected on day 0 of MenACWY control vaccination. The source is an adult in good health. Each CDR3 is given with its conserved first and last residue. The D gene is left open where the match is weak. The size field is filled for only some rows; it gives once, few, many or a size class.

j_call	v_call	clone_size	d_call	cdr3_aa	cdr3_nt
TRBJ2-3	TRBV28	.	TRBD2	CASSSSPRGGFTDTQYF	TGTGCCAGCAGTTCCTCACCCCGGGGGGGGTTCACAGATACGCAGTATTTT
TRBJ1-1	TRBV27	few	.	CASSPNRVWTEAFF	TGTGCCAGCAGTCCTAACAGGGTGTGGACTGAAGCTTTCTTT
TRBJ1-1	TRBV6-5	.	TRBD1	CASSSTGGGDTEAFF	TGTGCCAGCAGCTCGACAGGGGGAGGAGACACTGAAGCTTTCTTT
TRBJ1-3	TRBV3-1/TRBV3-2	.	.	CASSQGFSGNTIYF	TGTGCCAGCAGCCAGGGTTTCTCTGGAAACACCATATATTTT
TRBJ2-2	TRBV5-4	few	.	CASSLQRSGELFF	TGTGCCAGCAGCTTGCAGCGTAGCGGGGAGCTGTTTTTT
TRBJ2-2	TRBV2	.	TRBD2	CASSEGQREFPGELFF	TGTGCCAGCAGTGAGGGCCAGCGGGAGTTCCCCGGGGAGCTGTTTTTT
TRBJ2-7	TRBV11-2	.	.	CASSFYEQYF	TGTGCCAGCAGCTTCTACGAGCAGTACTTC
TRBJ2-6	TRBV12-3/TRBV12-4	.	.	CAGAHSGANVLTF	TGTGCCGGAGCCCACTCTGGGGCCAACGTCCTGACTTTC
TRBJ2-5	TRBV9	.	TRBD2	CASSVEGNRASGTTNQETQYF	TGTGCCAGCAGCGTAGAAGGGAATCGGGCTAGCGGGACAACCAACCAAGAGACCCAGTACTTC
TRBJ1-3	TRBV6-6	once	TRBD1	CASSSDRGSGNTIYF	TGTGCCAGCAGCTCCGACAGGGGCTCTGGAAACACCATATATTTT
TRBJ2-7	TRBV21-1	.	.	CASITRRRQSYEQYF	TGTGCCAGCATCACCCGGAGGAGGCAGTCCTACGAGCAGTACTTC
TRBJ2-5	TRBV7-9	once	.	CASSFGPQETQYF	TGTGCCAGCAGCTTTGGACCTCAAGAGACCCAGTACTTC
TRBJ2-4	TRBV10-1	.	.	CANPTKTDYYIAKNIQYF	TGCGCCAATCCCACGAAGACAGATTATTATATAGCCAAAAACATTCAGTACTTC
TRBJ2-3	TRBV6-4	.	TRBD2	CASSDSLSGGGADTQYF	TGTGCCAGCAGTGACTCGTTAAGCGGGGGGGGAGCAGATACGCAGTATTTT
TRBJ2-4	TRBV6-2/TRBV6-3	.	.	CASSYPRGGAGVRNIQYF	TGTGCCAGCAGTTACCCGAGGGGGGGCGCCGGTGTGAGAAACATTCAGTACTTC
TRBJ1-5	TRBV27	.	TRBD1	CASSPRTGLKPQHF	TGTGCCAGCAGTCCCAGGACAGGGTTGAAGCCCCAGCATTTT
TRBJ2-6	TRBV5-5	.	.	CASSLLGGSGANVLTF	TGTGCCAGCAGCTTACTAGGGGGCTCTGGGGCCAACGTCCTGACTTTC
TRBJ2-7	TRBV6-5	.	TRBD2	CASSRTSGPYEQYF	TGTGCCAGCAGTCGGACTAGCGGCCCCTACGAGCAGTACTTC
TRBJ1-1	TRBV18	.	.	CASSPRGDGGMNTEAFF	TGTGCCAGCTCACCACGGGGGGACGGGGGCATGAACACTGAAGCTTTCTTT
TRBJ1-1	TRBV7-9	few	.	CASSGAGPRRGTEAFF	TGTGCCAGCAGCGGAGCGGGACCGAGAAGGGGAACTGAAGCTTTCTTT
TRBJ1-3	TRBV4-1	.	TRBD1	CASSQGPFVRDRDSGNTIYF	TGCGCCAGCAGCCAAGGGCCCTTCGTCCGGGACAGAGACTCTGGAAACACCATATATTTT
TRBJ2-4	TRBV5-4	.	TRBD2	CASSTGLAGGSDIQYF	TGTGCCAGCAGCACCGGACTAGCGGGAGGGTCCGACATTCAGTACTTC
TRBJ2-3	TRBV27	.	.	CASSGRNTDTQYF	TGTGCCAGCAGCGGCAGGAACACAGATACGCAGTATTTT
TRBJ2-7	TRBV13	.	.	CASSFLYEQYF	TGTGCCAGCAGCTTTTTATACGAGCAGTACTTC
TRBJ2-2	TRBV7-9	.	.	CASGAWQQTGELFF	TGTGCCAGCGGAGCTTGGCAGCAAACCGGGGAGCTGTTTTTT
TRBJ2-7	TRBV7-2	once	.	CASSLGAGQTYEQYF	TGTGCCAGCAGCTTAGGGGCGGGACAGACCTACGAGCAGTACTTC
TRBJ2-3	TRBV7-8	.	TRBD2	CASIPAWREGTDTQYF	TGTGCCAGCATCCCCGCCTGGCGGGAGGGCACAGATACGCAGTATTTT
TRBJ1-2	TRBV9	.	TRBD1	CASSITGTGTYGYTF	TGTGCCAGCAGCATCACCGGGACAGGAACCTATGGCTACACCTTC
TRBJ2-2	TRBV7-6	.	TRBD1	CASSLVGQGYTGELFF	TGTGCCAGCAGCTTAGTCGGACAGGGGTACACCGGGGAGCTGTTTTTT
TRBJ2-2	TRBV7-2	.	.	CASSLTGITGELFF	TGTGCCAGCAGCCTTACAGGGATCACCGGGGAGCTGTTTTTT
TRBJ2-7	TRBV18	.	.	CASSTDEYEQYF	TGTGCCAGCTCTACGGACGAGTACGAGCAGTACTTC
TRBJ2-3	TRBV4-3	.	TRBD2	CASSQNLAGGGPSTDTQYF	TGCGCCAGCAGCCAGAATCTAGCGGGGGGCGGACCTAGCACAGATACGCAGTATTTT
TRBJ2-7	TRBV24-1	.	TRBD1	CATSRLDAGTGVYEQYF	TGTGCCACCAGTCGACTCGATGCCGGGACAGGGGTCTACGAGCAGTACTTC
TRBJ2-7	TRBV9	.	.	CASSVGVTGTYEQYF	TGTGCCAGCAGCGTAGGAGTGACAGGTACCTACGAGCAGTACTTC
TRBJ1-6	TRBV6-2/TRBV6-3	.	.	CASSYPRLTPLHF	TGTGCCAGCAGTTACCCCCGACTGACACCCCTCCACTTT
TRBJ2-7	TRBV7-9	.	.	CASSLIGSGEQYF	TGTGCCAGCAGCTTAATAGGGTCTGGGGAGCAGTACTTC
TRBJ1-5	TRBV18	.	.	CASSRGRDQPQHF	TGTGCCAGCTCGCGAGGCAGGGATCAGCCCCAGCATTTT
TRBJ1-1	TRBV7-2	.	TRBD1	CASSLGGTGRAFF	TGTGCCAGCAGCTTAGGGGGGACAGGGAGGGCTTTCTTT
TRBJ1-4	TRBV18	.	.	CASSPVGEPSEKLFF	TGTGCCAGCTCACCTGTGGGGGAACCTTCTGAAAAACTGTTTTTT
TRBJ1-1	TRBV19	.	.	CASSFGTNTEAFF	TGTGCCAGTAGTTTTGGAACAAACACTGAAGCTTTCTTT
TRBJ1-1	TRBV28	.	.	CASKSDMNTEAFF	TGTGCCAGCAAGTCAGACATGAACACTGAAGCTTTCTTT
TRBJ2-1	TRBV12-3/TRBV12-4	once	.	CASSKSPYNEQFF	TGTGCCAGCAGTAAGAGCCCCTACAATGAGCAGTTCTTC
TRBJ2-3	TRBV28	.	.	CASSIGQSTSTDTQYF	TGTGCCAGCAGTATCGGACAGAGCACTAGCACAGATACGCAGTATTTT
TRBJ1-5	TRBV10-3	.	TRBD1	CAISESFRWTGKLGQPQHF	TGTGCCATCAGTGAGTCTTTTCGTTGGACAGGAAAATTGGGACAGCCCCAGCATTTT